The present entry profiles one T cell receptor (beta chain) with its context. No antigen is known for it. The data belong to a study of OX40 agonist ivuxolimab in advanced cancers. Looking at the study overall: Patients received ivuxolimab, an agonistic anti-OX40 (CD134) antibody.

Study outcomes and limitations: The work left the antigen specificity of expanded peripheral T cells undetermined.

TCRdb's table, derived via immunoSEQ multiplex PCR, lists solely in-frame clones and lacks some. The table has about 78,000 clones, 84% seen once. The CDR3 has 15 amino acids. The germline V gene encodes CDR1 SGDLS and CDR2 YYNGEE. V lost 0 bases to trimming and J lost 2 bases; unmatched junction nucleotides: 3. The material was CD4+ or CD8+ T cells sorted from blood, obtained in a trial of the OX40 agonist ivuxolimab. This receptor was identified in an adult with an advanced solid tumor such as melanoma, head and neck, liver or kidney cancer. The chain uses TRBV9 and TRBJ2-3; 7 bases align to TRBD2. The CDR3 sequence: CASSVVSGATDTQYF. CDR3 DNA sequence: TGTGCCAGCAGCGTAGTCAGCGGGGCCACAGATACGCAGTATTTT. Complete variable domain (other parts from reference TRBV9 and TRBJ2-3): DSGVTQTPKHLITATGQRVTLRCSPRSGDLSVYWYQQSLDQGLQFLIQYYNGEERAKGNILERFSAQQFPDLHSELNLSSLELGDSALYFCASSVVSGATDTQYFGPGTRLTVL.